This T cell receptor (beta chain) emerged from a study of T-cell memory formation after mild COVID-19. Employing constant-segment primers, 5'RACE generated TCR alpha and TCR beta cDNA libraries bearing sample barcodes and UMIs. TCRdb reprocessed the 5' RACE reads with MiXCR, giving one entry per CDR3 protein. The data show about 180,000 distinct CDR3 sequences, roughly 17% seen once. Comment on this clonotype: The antigen remains unidentified.

Overall study findings and caveats: Clones which contracted sat mainly in CM and EM if CD4+, and in EMRA if CD8+. The finding that pre-infection memory included some responding clones suggested that cross-reactive memory joined. Second-wave clones with a day 37 peak had unconfirmed SARS-CoV-2 specificity.

The CDR3 runs to 12 residues. The trim removed 4 bases at V and 12 bases at J, leaving 5 bases unmatched. The clonotype originates from an adult woman who had mild COVID-19 (a few samples of this study predate the infection). Cell type and time point are not known. The rearrangement links TRBV12-3 or TRBV12-4 to TRBJ2-3; 9 nucleotides align to TRBD2. The material sequenced was PBMCs or a T cell subset sorted from them (not recorded which). The CDR3 DNA reads as TGTGCCAGCAGTTACCCTAGCGGGGCCCAGTATTTT. Translated: CASSYPSGAQYF.